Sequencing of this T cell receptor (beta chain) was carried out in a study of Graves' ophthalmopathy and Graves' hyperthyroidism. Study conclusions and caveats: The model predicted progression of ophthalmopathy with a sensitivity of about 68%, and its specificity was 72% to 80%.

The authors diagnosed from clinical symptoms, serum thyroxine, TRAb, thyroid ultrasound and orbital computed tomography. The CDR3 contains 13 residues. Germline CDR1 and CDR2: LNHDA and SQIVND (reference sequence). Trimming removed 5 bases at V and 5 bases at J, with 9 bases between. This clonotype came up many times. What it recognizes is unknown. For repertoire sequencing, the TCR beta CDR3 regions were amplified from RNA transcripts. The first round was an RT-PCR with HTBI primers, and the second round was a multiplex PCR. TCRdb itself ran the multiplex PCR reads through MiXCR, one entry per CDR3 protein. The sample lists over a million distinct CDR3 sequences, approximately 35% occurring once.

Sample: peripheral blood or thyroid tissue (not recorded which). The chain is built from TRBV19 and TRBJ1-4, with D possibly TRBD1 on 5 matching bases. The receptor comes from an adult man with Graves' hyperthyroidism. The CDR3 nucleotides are TGTGCCAGTAGTGCGCAGGGAAATGAAAAACTGTTTTTT. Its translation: CASSAQGNEKLFF.